This TCR beta chain came from a study of T cells in Graves' hyperthyroidism and ophthalmopathy. Study-level findings and limits: Most thyroid clonotypes expanded above 0.001 appeared in blood too.

In regard to this clonotype: Antigen unknown.

Germline V CDR1 and CDR2: MNHNY, SVGAGI (reference sequence). The V gene end was trimmed by 3 bases and the J gene end by 6 bases; junction bases not matched to a gene: 10. The CDR3 contains 15 residues. RNA transcripts yielded amplified TCR beta CDR3 regions. TCR CDR3 regions were first amplified by RT-PCR with HTBI primers. Each CDR3 protein gets one entry after TCRdb re-called the multiplex PCR reads with MiXCR. The sample includes hundreds of thousands of distinct CDR3 sequences, over 35% of them seen just once. The TCR comes from a middle-aged woman with Graves' hyperthyroidism. This chain joins TRBV6-6 and TRBJ1-2, with 7 bases aligning to TRBD1. The sample consisted of blood. For the CDR3, the DNA is TGTGCCAGCAGTTATTCCACCGGGGACAGCCATGGCTACACCTTC. Translating gives CASSYSTGDSHGYTF.